Listed here are 32 T cell receptor beta chains from one sample, sequenced in a study of cytomegalovirus exposure and HLA in healthy donors. Here immunoSEQ multiplex PCR was the method, and the copy in TCRdb shows in-frame clones only, minus some. This table has approximately 280,000 clones, 80% to 90% appearing once. Material for sequencing was PBMCs. The receptor set was obtained from a woman aged 18 to 35 in good health and CMV-seronegative.

The chain uses TRBV25-1 and TRBJ2-1; D gene ambiguous. The V gene lost 3 bases and the J gene lost 5 bases, with 14 bases spanning the gap. This CDR3 contains 15 residues. The V gene's germline CDR1 is MGHDK and CDR2 SYGVNS. DNA of the CDR3: TGTGCCAGCAGTGAGCCTGGTAGCCGAGACAATGAGCAGTTCTTC. This translates into CASSEPGSRDNEQFF.

The genes are TRBV4-3 and TRBJ2-7; 10 nucleotides align to TRBD2. V lost 0 bases and J lost 4; bases outside the gene matches: 6. Germline V CDR1 and CDR2: LGHNA, YSLEER. The CDR3 covers 16 residues. This CDR3 reads CASSQEDTSGVYEQYF. CDR3 nucleotides: TGCGCCAGCAGCCAAGAGGACACTAGCGGGGTTTACGAGCAGTACTTC.

The genes are TRBV7-8 and TRBJ1-4, with D possibly being TRBD1 (6 bases). The CDR3 sequence is 15 residues long. Germline V lookup: CDR1 SGHVS, CDR2 FQNEAQ. Between the trimmed V and J ends, which lost 4 bases and 5 bases, there was a span of 14 bases. The CDR3 coding sequence is TGTGCCAGCAGCTCCTCCGGGACATGGAATGAAAAACTGTTTTTT. Its protein is CASSSSGTWNEKLFF.

The J gene is TRBJ1-1, the V gene TRBV29-1; D call uncertain. CDR3 size: 13 residues. The germline V and J ends were trimmed by 6 bases and 1 base, with 12 bases remaining between them. Germline assignment: CDR1 SQVTM and CDR2 ANQGSEA. CDR3 region: CSVNSVRNTEAFF. The CDR3 coding sequence is TGCAGCGTAAACAGTGTCAGGAACACTGAAGCTTTCTTT.

This clone showed up just once. V usage is TRBV28 and J usage is TRBJ1-1, with D perhaps TRBD1 (5 bases). This CDR3 is built from 15 residues. The germline V gene has CDR1 MDHEN and CDR2 SYDVKM. V gave up 5 bases and J gave up 1 base, with 14 bases separating them. The CDR3 loop is CASSGPGIRNTEAFF. The DNA for the CDR3 is TGTGCCAGCAGTGGTCCAGGGATAAGGAACACTGAAGCTTTCTTT.

This clone was detected once. This chain links TRBV5-6 with TRBJ2-7; the match to TRBD1 covers 8 bases. The CDR3 totals 15 residues. V trimming: 0 bases; J trimming: 7 bases; junction bases outside the gene matches: 9. Germline CDR1 reads SGHDT; CDR2 reads YYEEEE. In DNA, the CDR3 is TGTGCCAGCAGCTTGGTGGACAGGGTGAGCCGGGAGCAGTACTTC. Its translation is CASSLVDRVSREQYF.

The genes are TRBV18 and TRBJ1-1; maybe TRBD1 (5 bases). This CDR3 has 14 residues. V lost 6 bases, J lost 5 bases, and 16 bases lay in between. Germline loops: CDR1 KGHSH, CDR2 LQKENI. The CDR3 nucleotides read TGTGCCAGCTCGGATTCCGGGGGATTGACTGAAGCTTTCTTT. It is translated as CASSDSGGLTEAFF. Using reference TRBV18 and TRBJ1-1 for the parts outside the CDR3, the full variable domain is NAGVMQNPRHLVRRRGQEARLRCSPMKGHSHVYWYRQLPEEGLKFMVYLQKENIIDESGMPKERFSAEFPKEGPSILRIQQVVRGDSAAYFCASSDSGGLTEAFFGQGTRLTVV.

This chain links TRBV29-1 with TRBJ2-7, with TRBD1 identical over 10 bases. Germline-derived CDR1 and CDR2 are SQVTM and ANQGSEA. CDR3 length: 15 residues. J was trimmed by 7 bases and V by 2 bases; bases with no gene match: 11. Here the CDR3 DNA reads TGCAGCGTTGAATTCGGGGACAGGGGTGCGGGGGAGCAGTACTTC. Translating it yields CSVEFGDRGAGEQYF.

This clone was counted at least ten times. The chain is built from TRBV28 and TRBJ2-7; D unclear. CDR1 is MDHEN, CDR2 SYDVKM, per germline. Trimming left V 10 bases short and J 5 bases short, with 15 bases between. CDR3 length equals 12 residues. The CDR3 DNA sequence: TGTGCCACAACTTTTCCCCCCCACGAGCAGTACTTC. This translates into CATTFPPHEQYF. The full variable domain, its missing parts supplied by reference TRBV28 and TRBJ2-7, is DVKVTQSSRYLVKRTGEKVFLECVQDMDHENMFWYRQDPGLGLRLIYFSYDVKMKEKGDIPEGYSVSREKKERFSLILESASTNQTSMYLCATTFPPHEQYFGPGTRLTVT.

This clone showed up just a few times. This chain connects TRBV19 to TRBJ1-5, with D perhaps matching TRBD1 (5 bases). The germline V gene encodes CDR1 LNHDA and CDR2 SQIVND (reference sequence). Trimming removed 1 base from V and 9 bases from J, with 16 bases in between. The CDR3 has 15 residues. The CDR3 region has the DNA TGTGCCAGTAGTATAGTGGGAGGGGCCCTCCGGCCCCAGCATTTT. It is translated as CASSIVGGALRPQHF. The whole variable domain, filled in from reference TRBV19 and TRBJ1-5, reads DGGITQSPKYLFRKEGQNVTLSCEQNLNHDAMYWYRQDPGQGLRLIYYSQIVNDFQKGDIAEGYSVSREKKESFPLTVTSAQKNPTAFYLCASSIVGGALRPQHFGDGTRLSIL.

This clone is a singleton in its sample. The chain has TRBV19 and TRBJ2-7; no clear D. Trimming stripped 3 bases from V and 0 bases from J, with 9 bases between. The length of the CDR3 is 14 residues. Germline CDR1 is LNHDA and CDR2 is SQIVND (reference sequence). The CDR3 here is CASSITESSYEQYF. The DNA of the CDR3 is TGTGCCAGTAGTATCACAGAGAGCTCCTACGAGCAGTACTTC.

The rearrangement joins TRBV9 to TRBJ2-3; D not certain. Trimming stripped 1 base from V and 6 bases from J, with 12 bases between. The CDR3 loop spans 14 amino acids. CDR1 is SGDLS and CDR2 is YYNGEE in the germline V gene. CDR3 nucleotides: TGTGCCAGCAGCGTATTCCTAGATTCGGATACGCAGTATTTT. Amino acids: CASSVFLDSDTQYF.

This sequence joins TRBV7-2 and TRBJ2-3; TRBD2 agrees at 8 bases. V was pared by 4 bases and J by 3 bases, with 9 bases of the junction left unmatched. CDR3 length equals 16 residues. Germline CDR1 and CDR2: SGHTA and FQGNSA. The CDR3 loop reads CASSSIGGARTDTQYF. In nucleotides, the CDR3 is TGTGCCAGCAGCTCGATCGGGGGGGCAAGGACAGATACGCAGTATTTT.

This clone occurred once. CDR3 in amino acids: CAWLRLAGTYEQYF. Written as DNA, the CDR3 is TGTGCCTGGCTTAGACTAGCGGGTACCTACGAGCAGTACTTC. V gene TRBV30 combines with J gene TRBJ2-7; the match to TRBD2 covers 10 bases. Trimming took 5 bases from V and 2 from J; bases not matched to a gene: 6. This CDR3 has 14 amino acids. CDR1 GTSNPN and CDR2 SVGIG come from the germline V gene (reference sequence).

The chain carries TRBV6-5 and TRBJ2-7; perhaps TRBD2 as D (6 bases). The germline gives CDR1 MNHEY, CDR2 SVGAGI. This CDR3 contains 14 residues. The ends were cut back, 8 bases at V and 3 bases at J, with 17 bases in the middle. The CDR3, as DNA: TGTGCCAGCTCAATCCGGGACTCTTTCTACGAGCAGTACTTC. This translates into CASSIRDSFYEQYF.

V gene TRBV5-6 combines with J gene TRBJ2-1, with TRBD2 matching 8 bases. V gave up 4 bases and J gave up 0 bases; unmatched junction bases: 12. This CDR3 is 18 amino acids long. Germline CDR1 SGHDT, CDR2 YYEEEE. The CDR3, as DNA: TGTGCCAGCAGCATAAACGCGGGGGGTCCGTTCTCCTACAATGAGCAGTTCTTC. Translation gives CASSINAGGPFSYNEQFF.

This clone was seen a few times. The chain combines TRBV27 with TRBJ1-1; D not resolved. Germline loops: CDR1 MNHEY, CDR2 SMNVEV (reference sequence). The CDR3 has 17 residues. V gave up 5 bases and J gave up 4 bases, with 23 bases separating them. CDR3 protein: CASSTILSLYGSTEAFF. DNA for the CDR3: TGTGCCAGCAGTACCATCCTATCCCTGTACGGGAGCACTGAAGCTTTCTTT.

V usage is TRBV27 and J usage is TRBJ1-2, with TRBD1 matching 7 bases. The CDR3 spans 12 residues. After removal of 8 bases from V and 5 bases from J, the junction contained 5 bases not matched to a gene. Per the germline V gene, CDR1 is MNHEY and CDR2 is SMNVEV (reference sequence). Here the CDR3 DNA reads TGTGCCAGCCGGGACAGCGAGTATGGCTACACCTTC. Encoded protein: CASRDSEYGYTF.

This CDR3 reads CAWSVRQLYSGNTIYF. The CDR3 nucleotides are TGTGCCTGGAGTGTACGACAGCTCTACTCTGGAAACACCATATATTTT. The chain joins TRBV30 to TRBJ1-3, with D possibly being TRBD1 (5 bases). V lost 0 bases, J lost 0 bases, and 12 bases lay in between. From germline, CDR1 is GTSNPN and CDR2 SVGIG (reference sequence). This CDR3 has 16 residues.

The rearrangement uses TRBV4-3 and TRBJ2-7; 9 bases are a match to TRBD1. The CDR3 totals 15 residues. Germline assignment: CDR1 LGHNA and CDR2 YSLEER. V lost 0 bases to trimming and J lost 5 bases; unmatched junction nucleotides: 5. This CDR3 is CASSQDLTGGDEQYF. The CDR3 DNA reads TGCGCCAGCAGCCAAGATCTAACAGGGGGCGACGAGCAGTACTTC.

The gene calls are TRBV4-1 and TRBJ2-3, with a weak D call TRBD2 (5 bases). Looked up from germline, CDR1 is MGHRA and CDR2 is YSYEKL. The CDR3 is 14 amino acids. V gave up 1 base and J gave up 4 bases, with 9 bases separating them. The CDR3 nucleotides read TGCGCCAGCAGCCAAGTGAGGGCAGCAGATACGCAGTATTTT. Translated: CASSQVRAADTQYF.

J is TRBJ1-2 and V is TRBV19; no firm D call. The V end lost 5 bases, the J end lost 1 base, and 11 bases lay between the germline ends. This CDR3 contains 14 residues. The germline CDR1 and CDR2 sequences are LNHDA and SQIVND (reference sequence). The CDR3 region is CASSLIGGNYGYTF. The CDR3 DNA sequence: TGTGCCAGTAGTCTCATCGGCGGTAACTATGGCTACACCTTC.

This rearrangement joins TRBV19 to TRBJ2-7; the D gene is possibly TRBD2 (6 bases). The CDR3 covers 15 residues. Deletions cut 5 bases from V and 1 base from J, with 15 bases between. Germline V gene sequence: CDR1 LNHDA, CDR2 SQIVND (reference sequence). CDR3 residues: CASSFRLGRSYEQYF. The CDR3 nucleotides are TGTGCCAGTAGTTTCCGACTAGGAAGGTCCTACGAGCAGTACTTC.

V and J are TRBV4-1 and TRBJ1-2, with TRBD1 matching over 7 bases. Germline assignment: CDR1 MGHRA and CDR2 YSYEKL. The junction had 3 bases not matched to a gene; V was cut back by 1 base and J by 4 bases. CDR3 length equals 14 residues. For the CDR3, the DNA is TGCGCCAGCAGCCAAGTGGGACAGAGCTATGGCTACACCTTC. Translation gives CASSQVGQSYGYTF.

The rearrangement joins TRBV5-1 to TRBJ1-1; the match to TRBD1 covers 9 bases. Germline V lookup: CDR1 SGHRS, CDR2 YFSETQ. The CDR3 length is 14 residues. V trimming: 7 bases; J trimming: 0 bases; junction bases outside the gene matches: 4. CDR3 protein: CASSGQGLNTEAFF. Here the CDR3 DNA reads TGCGCCAGCTCCGGACAGGGGTTGAACACTGAAGCTTTCTTT.

The rearrangement uses TRBV29-1 and TRBJ1-2, with 12 bases that match TRBD1. This CDR3 is 16 amino acids long. In germline, CDR1 is SQVTM, CDR2 ANQGSEA. J lost 0 bases, V lost 6 bases, and 8 bases had no gene match. CDR3 in amino acids: CSVIRDRGPPNYGYTF. The CDR3, as DNA: TGCAGCGTAATCCGGGACAGGGGGCCTCCTAACTATGGCTACACCTTC.

This chain connects TRBV4-3 to TRBJ2-1; D ambiguous. Germline CDR1 and CDR2: LGHNA and YSLEER. The CDR3 totals 15 residues. Between the trimmed V and J ends, which lost 1 base and 4 bases, there was a span of 11 bases. The CDR3: CASSQAVALYNEQFF. The DNA of the CDR3 is TGCGCCAGCAGCCAAGCGGTAGCACTGTACAATGAGCAGTTCTTC.

The rearrangement joins TRBV11-3 to TRBJ1-2, with 7 bases identical to TRBD1. The CDR3 consists of 14 residues. Germline trimming cut 0 bases from V and 2 bases from J; bases unmatched to any gene: 0. The V gene's germline CDR1 is SGHNT and CDR2 YENEEA. The CDR3 here is CASSLEGQNYGYTF. In DNA, the CDR3 is TGTGCCAGCAGCTTAGAGGGACAGAACTATGGCTACACCTTC.

The chain combines TRBV19 with TRBJ1-2, with 7 bases that match TRBD1. CDR3 length equals 13 residues. The V gene's germline CDR1 is LNHDA and CDR2 SQIVND (reference sequence). J was trimmed by 5 bases and V by 2 bases; bases with no gene match: 2. The CDR3 sequence is CASSITGEYGYTF. CDR3 in DNA: TGTGCCAGTAGTATAACAGGGGAGTATGGCTACACCTTC.

For this clone: A junction end diverges from the germline sequence, so it may reflect a read error. This chain joins TRBV7-8 and TRBJ2-7; the match to TRBD2 covers 9 bases. The CDR3 length is 13 residues. Germline loops: CDR1 SGHVS, CDR2 FQNEAQ. This chain's CDR3 is CASSLGLAYEQYF. Written as DNA, the CDR3 is TGTGCCAGCAGTTTAGGACTAGCGTACGAGCAGTACTTC.

This clone was detected only once. The rearrangement joins TRBV20-1 to TRBJ1-1; D is unresolved. Germline values: CDR1 DFQATT, CDR2 SNEGSKA (reference sequence). The V gene lost 0 bases and the J gene lost 14 bases, with 10 bases spanning the gap. The CDR3 length is 10 residues. CDR3 loop: CSARDRIQFF. For the CDR3, the DNA is TGCAGTGCTAGAGATCGAATCCAGTTCTTT.

CDR3 residues: CASSLDSALFNTQYF. The CDR3 region has the DNA TGTGCCAGCAGCCTTGACAGCGCACTCTTCAATACGCAGTATTTT. This sequence joins TRBV6-5 and TRBJ2-3, with D possibly matching TRBD1 (5 bases). This CDR3 has 15 residues. Germline loops: CDR1 MNHEY, CDR2 SVGAGI. The V end was cut by 6 bases, the J end by 7 bases, with 20 bases between.